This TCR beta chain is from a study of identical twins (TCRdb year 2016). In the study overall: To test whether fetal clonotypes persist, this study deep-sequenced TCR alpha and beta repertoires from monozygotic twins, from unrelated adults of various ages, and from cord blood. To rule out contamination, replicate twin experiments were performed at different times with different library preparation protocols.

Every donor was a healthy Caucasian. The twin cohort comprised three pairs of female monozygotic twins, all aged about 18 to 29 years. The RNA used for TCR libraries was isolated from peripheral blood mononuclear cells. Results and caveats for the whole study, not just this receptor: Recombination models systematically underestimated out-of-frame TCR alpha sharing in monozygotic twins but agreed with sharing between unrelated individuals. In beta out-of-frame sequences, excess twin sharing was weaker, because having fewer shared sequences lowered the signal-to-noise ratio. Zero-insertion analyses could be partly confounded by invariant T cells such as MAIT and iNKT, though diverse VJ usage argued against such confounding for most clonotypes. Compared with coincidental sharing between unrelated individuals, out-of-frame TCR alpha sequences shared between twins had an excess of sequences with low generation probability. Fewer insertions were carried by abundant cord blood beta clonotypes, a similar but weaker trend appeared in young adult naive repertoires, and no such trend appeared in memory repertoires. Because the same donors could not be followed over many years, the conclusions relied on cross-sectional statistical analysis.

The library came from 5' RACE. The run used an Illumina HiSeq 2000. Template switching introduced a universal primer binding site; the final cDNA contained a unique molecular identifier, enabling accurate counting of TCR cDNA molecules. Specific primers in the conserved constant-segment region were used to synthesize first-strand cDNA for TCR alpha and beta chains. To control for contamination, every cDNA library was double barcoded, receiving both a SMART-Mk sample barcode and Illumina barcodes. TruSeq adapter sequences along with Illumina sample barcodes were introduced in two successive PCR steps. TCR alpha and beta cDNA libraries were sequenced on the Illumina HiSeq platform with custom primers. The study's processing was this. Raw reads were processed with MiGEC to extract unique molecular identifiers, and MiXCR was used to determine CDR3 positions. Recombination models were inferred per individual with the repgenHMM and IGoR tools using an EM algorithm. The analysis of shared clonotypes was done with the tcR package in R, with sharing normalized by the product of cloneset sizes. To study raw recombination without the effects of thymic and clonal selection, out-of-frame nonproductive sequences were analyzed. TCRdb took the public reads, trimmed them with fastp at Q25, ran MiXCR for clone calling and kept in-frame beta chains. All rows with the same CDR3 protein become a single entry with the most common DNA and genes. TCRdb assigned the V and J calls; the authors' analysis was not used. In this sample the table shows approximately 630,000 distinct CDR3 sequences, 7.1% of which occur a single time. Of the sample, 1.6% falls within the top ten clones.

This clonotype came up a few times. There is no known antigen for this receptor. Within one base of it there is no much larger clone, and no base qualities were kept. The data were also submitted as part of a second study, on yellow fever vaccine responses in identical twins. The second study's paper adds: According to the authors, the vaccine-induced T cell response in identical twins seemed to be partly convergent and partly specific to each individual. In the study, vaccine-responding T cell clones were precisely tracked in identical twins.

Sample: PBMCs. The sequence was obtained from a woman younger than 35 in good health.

The CDR3 is CASSQDQYKNTEAFF. The DNA sequence is given as TGTGCCAGCAGCCAAGATCAGTACAAGAACACTGAAGCTTTCTTT. Rearrangement joined TRBV3-1 to TRBJ1-1; the D gene remains uncertain. CDR1 LGHDT and CDR2 YNNKEL are derived from the germline V gene (reference sequence). V and J are truncated by 0 bases and 1 base respectively, leaving an intervening sequence of 9 bases. CDR3 length: 15 amino acids, cysteine to phenylalanine. Only CDR3 DNA is held: 45 bases, read in frame from base 1.